A selection of T cell receptor beta chains follows, all from one sample in a study of T-cell reconstitution after alpha-beta-depleted transplantation in children. TCRdb fed the PCR reads into MiXCR, producing one record per CDR3 protein. The sample includes approximately 89,000 distinct CDR3 sequences, about 16% seen only once; the top ten take roughly a fifth. Specimen: PBMCs, mostly from graft donor cells, collected 180 days after TCRalphabeta/CD19-depleted stem cell transplant. These receptors were obtained from a male patient aged 2 to 9 who had a stem cell transplant for acute lymphoblastic leukemia, so the T cells may come from the graft donor. Each CDR3 is given with its conserved first and last residue. A D gene is named only where the DNA matches it firmly. Clone size is given for some rows only: seen once, a few or many times, or a class if the clone is expanded.

D gene: NA
clone size: NA
J gene: TRBJ2-1
V gene: TRBV20-1
CDR3 DNA: TGCAGTGCTAGACCTACAACCCATGAGCAGTTCTTC
CDR3 protein: CSARPTTHEQFF

D gene: NA
clone size: NA
J gene: TRBJ2-3
V gene: TRBV7-2
CDR3 DNA: TGTGCCAGCAGCGGGTTTGGGGCCTCGGGAGATACGCAGTATTTT
CDR3 protein: CASSGFGASGDTQYF

D gene: NA
clone size: few
J gene: TRBJ1-3
V gene: TRBV6-1
CDR3 DNA: TGTGCCAGCACCCAATCGTTCTCTGGAAACACCATATATTTT
CDR3 protein: CASTQSFSGNTIYF

D gene: NA
clone size: NA
J gene: TRBJ1-6
V gene: TRBV28
CDR3 DNA: TGTGCCAGCAGGATCGGGACAACTCTAGGGCATTCACCCCTCCACTTT
CDR3 protein: CASRIGTTLGHSPLHF

D gene: NA
clone size: NA
J gene: TRBJ1-5
V gene: TRBV3-1
CDR3 DNA: TGTGCCAGCAGCCAGGGTTCGCACGACAGTCAGCCCCAGCATTTT
CDR3 protein: CASSQGSHDSQPQHF

D gene: NA
clone size: NA
J gene: TRBJ2-3
V gene: TRBV7-2
CDR3 DNA: TGTGCCAGCAGCTTAGCGCCAGGTAGCACAGATACGCAGTATTTT
CDR3 protein: CASSLAPGSTDTQYF

D gene: NA
clone size: NA
J gene: TRBJ1-2
V gene: TRBV29-1
CDR3 DNA: TGCAGCGTTGCGGATTACAGGGAAAACTATGGCTACCCCTTC
CDR3 protein: CSVADYRENYGYPF

D gene: NA
clone size: NA
J gene: TRBJ1-3
V gene: TRBV6-1
CDR3 DNA: TGTGCCAGCAGGCCACAGTGGCTCTCTGGAAACACCATATATTTT
CDR3 protein: CASRPQWLSGNTIYF

D gene: NA
clone size: NA
J gene: TRBJ2-7
V gene: TRBV11-2
CDR3 DNA: TGTGCCAGCAGCTCGCTGGGATCCGAGCAGTACTTC
CDR3 protein: CASSSLGSEQYF

D gene: NA
clone size: few
J gene: TRBJ1-4
V gene: TRBV5-1
CDR3 DNA: TGCGCCAGCAGCCCGGAGGTGTCGGCTAATGAAAAACTGTTTTTT
CDR3 protein: CASSPEVSANEKLFF

D gene: TRBD2
clone size: NA
J gene: TRBJ2-1
V gene: TRBV12-3/TRBV12-4
CDR3 DNA: TGTGCCAGCAGTTCGATAGCGGGGGCTTCCTACAATGAGCAGTTCTTC
CDR3 protein: CASSSIAGASYNEQFF

D gene: NA
clone size: NA
J gene: TRBJ1-2
V gene: TRBV7-2
CDR3 DNA: TGTGCCAGCAGCTTAGGTCCTAGTAACTATGGCTACACCTTC
CDR3 protein: CASSLGPSNYGYTF

D gene: TRBD2
clone size: NA
J gene: TRBJ2-1
V gene: TRBV5-6
CDR3 DNA: TGTGCCAGCACCATAAAGCCGGGACTAGCCCTCAATGAGCAGTTCTTC
CDR3 protein: CASTIKPGLALNEQFF

D gene: TRBD1
clone size: NA
J gene: TRBJ1-3
V gene: TRBV12-3/TRBV12-4
CDR3 DNA: TGTGCCAGCAGTTTAGGAGACAGGGGCACCATATATTTT
CDR3 protein: CASSLGDRGTIYF

D gene: TRBD1
clone size: many
J gene: TRBJ1-2
V gene: TRBV5-6
CDR3 DNA: TGTGCCAGCAGCGGGGGACAGGGAAGGGGCTATGGCTACACCTTC
CDR3 protein: CASSGGQGRGYGYTF

D gene: TRBD1
clone size: few
J gene: TRBJ1-2
V gene: TRBV24-1
CDR3 DNA: TGTGCCACCAGTGCTAGGGACAGGGCTTATGGCTACACCTTC
CDR3 protein: CATSARDRAYGYTF

D gene: TRBD1
clone size: NA
J gene: TRBJ1-2
V gene: TRBV12-3/TRBV12-4
CDR3 DNA: TGTGCCGGAATGACAGGGCCTAACTATGGCTACACCTTC
CDR3 protein: CAGMTGPNYGYTF

D gene: NA
clone size: NA
J gene: TRBJ1-2
V gene: TRBV13
CDR3 DNA: TGTGCCAGCAGCTTAGGGTGGCCTAACTATGGCTACACCTTC
CDR3 protein: CASSLGWPNYGYTF

D gene: NA
clone size: NA
J gene: TRBJ2-3
V gene: TRBV11-2
CDR3 DNA: TGTGCCAGCAGCTCCTGGGTGGGGACAGATACGCAGTATTTT
CDR3 protein: CASSSWVGTDTQYF

D gene: NA
clone size: NA
J gene: TRBJ2-3
V gene: TRBV12-3/TRBV12-4
CDR3 DNA: TGTGCCAGCAGTTTCGCGCAAGGGGGTTGGGACACAGATACGCAGTATTTT
CDR3 protein: CASSFAQGGWDTDTQYF

D gene: NA
clone size: NA
J gene: TRBJ2-7
V gene: TRBV12-1
CDR3 DNA: TGTGCCAGCAGCTTGCTCTACGAGCAGTACTTC
CDR3 protein: CASSLLYEQYF

D gene: TRBD2
clone size: NA
J gene: TRBJ2-1
V gene: TRBV20-1
CDR3 DNA: TGCGGGGGGAGGGCCTACAATGAGCAGTTCTTC
CDR3 protein: CGGRAYNEQFF

D gene: TRBD1
clone size: few
J gene: TRBJ1-5
V gene: TRBV5-5
CDR3 DNA: TGTGCCAGCAGCTTGGCGACAGGGGGTCAGCCCCAGCATTTT
CDR3 protein: CASSLATGGQPQHF

D gene: NA
clone size: few
J gene: TRBJ2-7
V gene: TRBV3-1
CDR3 DNA: TGTGCCAGCAGCCAGTCCGGATACGAGCAGTACTTC
CDR3 protein: CASSQSGYEQYF

D gene: NA
clone size: NA
J gene: TRBJ2-7
V gene: TRBV28
CDR3 DNA: TGTGCCAGCAGTCCAGGGTACTCCTACGAGCAGTACTTC
CDR3 protein: CASSPGYSYEQYF

D gene: TRBD1
clone size: once
J gene: TRBJ1-5
V gene: TRBV2
CDR3 DNA: TGTGCCAGCAGTTTCCGGGACAGCTATCAGCCCCGGCATTTT
CDR3 protein: CASSFRDSYQPRHF

D gene: NA
clone size: few
J gene: TRBJ2-5
V gene: TRBV25-1
CDR3 DNA: TGTGCCAGCAGTCCCTGGGGGGAGACCCAGTACTTC
CDR3 protein: CASSPWGETQYF

D gene: NA
clone size: NA
J gene: TRBJ2-7
V gene: TRBV7-2
CDR3 DNA: TGTGCCAGCAGCTTGGACAGTCAGGGGCCCTACGAGCAGTACTTC
CDR3 protein: CASSLDSQGPYEQYF

D gene: TRBD2
clone size: many
J gene: TRBJ2-3
V gene: TRBV3-1
CDR3 DNA: TGTGCCAGCAGCCAAGAGAGACTAGCGGGGGACACAGATACGCAGTATTTT
CDR3 protein: CASSQERLAGDTDTQYF

D gene: TRBD1
clone size: NA
J gene: TRBJ1-5
V gene: TRBV27
CDR3 DNA: TGTGCCAGCAGTTGGACAACAGGGGTTCAGCCCCAGCATTTT
CDR3 protein: CASSWTTGVQPQHF

D gene: TRBD2
clone size: many
J gene: TRBJ2-1
V gene: TRBV27
CDR3 DNA: TGTGCCAGCAGTAACCTGGGACTAGCGGAGCCCGAAGAGCAGTTCTTC
CDR3 protein: CASSNLGLAEPEEQFF

D gene: NA
clone size: NA
J gene: TRBJ2-7
V gene: TRBV5-1
CDR3 DNA: TGCGCCAGCAGCTTGGGGTTACTCTCCTACGAGCAGTACTTC
CDR3 protein: CASSLGLLSYEQYF

D gene: NA
clone size: NA
J gene: TRBJ1-3
V gene: TRBV30
CDR3 DNA: TGTGCCTGGAGCGGATTACCCTCTGGAAACACCATATATTTT
CDR3 protein: CAWSGLPSGNTIYF

D gene: TRBD2
clone size: few
J gene: TRBJ2-3
V gene: TRBV10-1
CDR3 DNA: TGCGCCAGCAGTGATGTTGGACTAGCGGGGAGACGTATGGTGCAGTATTTT
CDR3 protein: CASSDVGLAGRRMVQYF

D gene: NA
clone size: medium-sized
J gene: TRBJ1-5
V gene: TRBV7-8
CDR3 DNA: TGTGCCAGCAGCTTAGACAGGGATCAGCCCCAGCATTTT
CDR3 protein: CASSLDRDQPQHF

D gene: NA
clone size: many
J gene: TRBJ1-5
V gene: TRBV6-1
CDR3 DNA: TGTGCCAGCAGCGACACTTATAGCAATCAGCCCCAGCATTTT
CDR3 protein: CASSDTYSNQPQHF

D gene: NA
clone size: NA
J gene: TRBJ2-7
V gene: TRBV11-2
CDR3 DNA: TGTGCCAGCAGCCTCGATCAAGGGTCCTACGAGCAGTACTTC
CDR3 protein: CASSLDQGSYEQYF

D gene: NA
clone size: NA
J gene: TRBJ2-1
V gene: TRBV20-1
CDR3 DNA: TGCAGTGCTAGGTCTAGCGCTATATACAATGAGCAGTTCTTC
CDR3 protein: CSARSSAIYNEQFF

D gene: NA
clone size: NA
J gene: TRBJ1-1
V gene: TRBV25-1
CDR3 DNA: TGTGCCAGCAGTGAATATGGGGTCCGAGCTGAAGCTTTCTTT
CDR3 protein: CASSEYGVRAEAFF

D gene: NA
clone size: few
J gene: TRBJ1-1
V gene: TRBV5-1
CDR3 DNA: TGCGCCAGCAGCCCCCTTAAAGGGACGGGCGGGAACACTGAAGCTTTCTTT
CDR3 protein: CASSPLKGTGGNTEAFF

D gene: NA
clone size: few
J gene: TRBJ2-5
V gene: TRBV7-2
CDR3 DNA: TGTGCCAGCAGTCCCCCCTTTGCGGGGGCACAAGAGACCCAGTACTTC
CDR3 protein: CASSPPFAGAQETQYF

D gene: NA
clone size: NA
J gene: TRBJ2-5
V gene: TRBV10-3
CDR3 DNA: TGTGCCATCAGTGAGTCGAATTCGGGGATCCACCCCGCGAGGTGGGAGACCCAGTACTTC
CDR3 protein: CAISESNSGIHPARWETQYF

D gene: NA
clone size: NA
J gene: TRBJ1-1
V gene: TRBV7-8
CDR3 DNA: TGTGCCAGCACCGCGGGGGGCGCCGACACTGAAGCTTTCTTT
CDR3 protein: CASTAGGADTEAFF

D gene: NA
clone size: few
J gene: TRBJ1-1
V gene: TRBV4-1
CDR3 DNA: TGCGCCAGCAGCCAGGGACCCGTAGGTCGGAACACTGAAGCTTTCTTT
CDR3 protein: CASSQGPVGRNTEAFF

D gene: NA
clone size: NA
J gene: TRBJ1-4
V gene: TRBV5-1
CDR3 DNA: TGCGCCAGCAGGCTTATCACGGGGCCGAATGAAAAACTGTTTTTT
CDR3 protein: CASRLITGPNEKLFF

D gene: TRBD2
clone size: NA
J gene: TRBJ2-1
V gene: TRBV29-1
CDR3 DNA: TGCAGCGTTGAAGTCCCTAGCGGGGCCAATCCCTCCAATGAGCAGTTCTTC
CDR3 protein: CSVEVPSGANPSNEQFF

D gene: TRBD1
clone size: NA
J gene: TRBJ1-5
V gene: TRBV6-5
CDR3 DNA: TGTGCCAGCAGTTACGAAGGGACAGCTTTCAATCAGCCCCAGCATTTT
CDR3 protein: CASSYEGTAFNQPQHF

D gene: TRBD1
clone size: NA
J gene: TRBJ1-1
V gene: TRBV10-2
CDR3 DNA: TGCGCCAGCATTGGGACAGGGGTAACAGCTTTCTTT
CDR3 protein: CASIGTGVTAFF

D gene: TRBD2
clone size: many
J gene: TRBJ2-3
V gene: TRBV20-1
CDR3 DNA: TGCAGTGCTAGGGGGACTAGCGGCCGCACAGATACGCAGTATTTT
CDR3 protein: CSARGTSGRTDTQYF

D gene: NA
clone size: NA
J gene: TRBJ2-1
V gene: TRBV24-1
CDR3 DNA: TGTGCCACCAGTCGGGGGTACTCCTACAATGAGCAGTTCTTC
CDR3 protein: CATSRGYSYNEQFF

D gene: NA
clone size: NA
J gene: TRBJ2-7
V gene: TRBV6-1
CDR3 DNA: TGTGCCAGCAGTGGCGGGGGCGCTTTCGAGCAGTACTTC
CDR3 protein: CASSGGGAFEQYF

D gene: NA
clone size: NA
J gene: TRBJ2-1
V gene: TRBV24-1
CDR3 DNA: TGTGCCACCAGTGATTTGTGGGGCAATGAGCAGTTCTTC
CDR3 protein: CATSDLWGNEQFF

D gene: NA
clone size: NA
J gene: TRBJ1-4
V gene: TRBV6-1
CDR3 DNA: TGTGCCAACAGGCCTATCGGGAAAGGGAAACTGTTTTTT
CDR3 protein: CANRPIGKGKLFF

D gene: TRBD2
clone size: NA
J gene: TRBJ2-1
V gene: TRBV5-1
CDR3 DNA: TGCGCCAGCAGCCTGACTAGCGGGGGGTTGGGTGAGCAGTTCTTC
CDR3 protein: CASSLTSGGLGEQFF

D gene: NA
clone size: few
J gene: TRBJ1-5
V gene: TRBV5-1
CDR3 DNA: TGCGCCAGCAGCTTGAGGGGCGAAGGTAGTCAGCCCCAGCATTTT
CDR3 protein: CASSLRGEGSQPQHF